This T cell receptor beta chain appears in the sequencing data of a study of T cells in Graves' hyperthyroidism and ophthalmopathy (dated by TCRdb to the late 2010s). General notes on the study: Peripheral blood was sampled at the time of initial diagnosis, prior to any treatment. TCR V-J signatures able to tell the groups apart were searched for in a discovery cohort of more than 90 patients, of whom around 43 had Graves' ophthalmopathy and around 57 had stable Graves' hyperthyroidism. Prospective prediction of ophthalmopathy was tested in an independent validation cohort consisting of fewer than 20 hyperthyroidism patients and approximately 16 patients who later progressed to ophthalmopathy. The 100 discovery patients were randomly divided into training and test sets at a 7:3 ratio. In several Graves' hyperthyroidism patients, the study also compared T-cell repertoires from thyroid tissue with T-cell repertoires from blood. Following sampling, methimazole starting at 30 mg daily was given to hyperthyroidism patients, and high-dose intravenous methylprednisolone was given to ophthalmopathy patients. The paper describes TCR Vbeta CDR3 sequencing of some 130 peripheral blood samples, made up of 43 ophthalmopathy patients, approximately 73 hyperthyroidism patients and about 17 progressor patients. The study at large found these results: No statistical method was used to set the sample size in advance, and investigators knew the group allocation. In validation, the model predicted progression to ophthalmopathy a median of roughly 6.1 months before onset, with roughly 68% sensitivity and around 76% specificity. Ophthalmopathy was separated from stable hyperthyroidism by a 13 V-J signature model, with just over 85% sensitivity and approximately 84% specificity obtained in cross-validation and 80%/75% obtained in testing. Most expanded thyroid clonotypes (frequency above 0.001) were also detected in blood, a finding suggesting that blood repertoires may reflect thyroid immune responses.

In the ophthalmopathy patients, disease was moderately to severely active, with a Clinical Activity Score of 3 or more, a NOSPECS grade of 4 or more, and a duration of less than 3 months. The study excluded patients with uncontrolled infections, other autoimmune diseases, pregnancy or lactation. Diagnoses relied on clinical symptoms, serum thyroxine and TRAb, thyroid ultrasound and orbital computed tomography. Ficoll-Paque density gradient centrifugation was used to isolate PBMCs from about 10 ml of fresh peripheral blood. Total RNA was extracted with Trizol reagent, and quality was checked on an Agilent 2100 Bioanalyzer. Amplification of TCR beta CDR3 regions was carried out from RNA transcripts. The TCR CDR3 was subjected to a first round of RT-PCR using the HTBI primer set and the Qiagen OneStep RT-PCR kit. Libraries were constructed in a second round of multiplex PCR, after which size selection and purification were carried out. The libraries were sequenced on an Illumina HiSeq2000 using paired-end 100 bp reads. The study's own analysis went as follows. SOAPnuke was used to process the raw data, with reads discarded if the reads contained adapters or uncalled bases, had a mean Phred below 15, or lacked an exact constant-primer or identifier match. COPE v1.2.5 was used to merge high-quality paired reads, and clonotypes were defined as unique nucleotide sequences. MiTCR v1.1 was used to align the clonotypes against IMGT TRBV, TRBD and TRBJ reference segments. The analysis included only V-J combinations with a frequency above 0.0001, which together covered roughly 99% of the repertoires. A TCS score was defined as the ratio of F50 (clonal expansion) to E x V (chaos), with BLOSUM62-based TCRdist applied between CDR3 peptides within each V-J. Welch's t-statistics and random forest reduced fewer than 600 V-J features to 13, which were used in a naive Bayes classifier (R e1071). TCRdb reprocessing: public reads trimmed at Q25 with fastp, clones called with MiXCR, in-frame beta chains kept. A single entry per CDR3 protein holds the most common genes and DNA from its merged rows. The V and J calls follow TCRdb's processing rather than the paper's. The sample profile shows around 620,000 distinct CDR3 sequences; 12% to 15% of them were found once. The top ten constitute approximately 6.4% of the sample.

In this sample, this clonotype turned up a few times. Its recognized antigen is unknown. Per-base quality was not reported, and no clone a single base away is much larger than it. The CDR3 numbers 15 residues from cysteine through phenylalanine. Just the 45-base CDR3 DNA is kept, in frame starting at base 1. Trimming at the junction amounts to 5 bases on V and 4 bases on J, and the germline ends lie 17 bases apart. The germline V gene yields SGHTA for CDR1 and FQGNSA for CDR2. Sequenced input: blood. The sequence came from a woman aged 18-29 years with Graves' ophthalmopathy. The chain joins TRBV7-2 to TRBJ1-2; possibly the D gene is TRBD1, per 6 matching bases. The CDR3 loop reads CASSESGALSYGYTF. The nucleotides are TGTGCCAGCAGCGAGTCGGGGGCGCTGTCCTATGGCTACACCTTC.